This entry is about one T cell receptor (beta chain). The table lists this clonotype with a few counts. What this receptor recognizes is not known. Per-base qualities were not stored, and no clone one base away is much larger. Receptors were amplified or captured by 5' RACE. A second PCR of roughly 6 to 12 cycles was run with a J-beta primer mix and a sample-barcoded 5' primer. Each TCR beta cDNA molecule received a unique molecular identifier from a template-switch 5' adaptor carrying 12 random nucleotides. At least 2.5 million CDR3-containing paired-end reads were obtained from each sample. First-strand cDNA was synthesized from all RNA with the Mint cDNA synthesis kit, primed by a TRBC-specific oligonucleotide. Following uracil-DNA glycosylase treatment, a first 18-cycle PCR with universal primers M1SS and BC2_uni_R was performed on all cDNA. The study's own analysis went as follows. For normalization, 1 million high-quality reads were randomly selected from each sample, with every read carrying a distinct molecular identifier. Instead of being binned into consensus sequences, reads with shared molecular identifiers were discarded. MiTCR, with a Q25 quality threshold and the strictest error-elimination algorithm, was used for CDR3 identification, clonotype clustering and error correction. A nonparametric unseen species model using Euler transformation provided a lower-bound estimate of total TCR beta diversity. The raw public data were reprocessed by TCRdb itself: fastp quality trimming at Q25, MiXCR clonotype calling, in-frame beta chains only. For every CDR3 protein sequence, its rows merge into one entry that carries the most common genes and DNA. TCRdb, rather than the study authors, made the V and J calls. In all, the sample holds around 1,900,000 distinct CDR3 sequences, and 35% to 50% of those were seen once. In total, the top ten clones hold 20% to 25% of the sample.

V and J lose 9 bases and 3 bases, and a span of 32 bases separates them. From cysteine to phenylalanine, the CDR3 is 20 amino acids long. CDR3 DNA only is kept here, 60 bases in frame from base 1. The germline V gene specifies KGHDR as CDR1 and SFDVKD as CDR2. The sample comes from a study of blood T cells in healthy people across ages (dated by TCRdb to the mid-2010s). Describing the broader study: In model experiments, template switching captured roughly one uniquely barcoded TCR beta cDNA molecule for every two T cells. To track age-related changes in TCR beta repertoire diversity, the study relied on deep sequencing normalized with unique cDNA molecular identifiers. The donors were split into four age groups: young (average about 15 years), middle-aged (roughly 39), aged (approximately 60) and long-lived (approximately 80). To avoid experimental bias, donors of different ages were randomly spread across the sequencing lanes. Using the same blood draw, the study looked at two additional independent replicas of 1 million unique cDNA reads for two donors, one aged 18 to 30 and the other aged 80 or older. General findings and caveats noted by the study authors: The long-lived group showed more naive CD4+ T cells, fewer expanded clones and increased TCR diversity than the aged group, suggesting age selection. Since profiling was done on bulk unsorted PBMCs, naive and antigen-experienced compartments could not be conclusively compared. Estimates of total diversity from one million sequenced T cells were regarded as lower bounds and underestimates. The CMV infection status of donors was not known, potentially confounding age-related changes in expanded clonotypes. A strong correlation was found between observed TCR beta diversity and the percentage of naive T cells measured by flow cytometry. Observed TCR beta diversity per million T cells fell roughly linearly with age, and a significant reduction was already apparent by age roughly 40.

The donors were some 39 Caucasian individuals from Russia, aged roughly 6 to 95 years, who were systemically healthy. Each donor gave 8 to 10 milliliters of peripheral blood, drawn into EDTA-treated Vacutainer tubes. Ficoll-Paque density-gradient centrifugation was used to isolate PBMCs, with at least 6.5 million per sample. Trizol reagent was used to extract total RNA from the PBMCs, yielding at least 6 micrograms per sample. For every donor, flow cytometry on a PBMC aliquot measured the percentage of naive CD45RAhigh/CD27high T cells. What was sequenced was blood. The sequence joins TRBV24-1 to TRBJ2-1, with TRBD1 perhaps the D gene, on 6 matching bases. This receptor was taken from a human donor in good health. CDR3 reads: CATGAVEGTMTKWGYNEQFF. The nucleotide sequence is TGTGCCACCGGGGCAGTTGAGGGGACAATGACGAAATGGGGCTACAATGAGCAGTTCTTC.